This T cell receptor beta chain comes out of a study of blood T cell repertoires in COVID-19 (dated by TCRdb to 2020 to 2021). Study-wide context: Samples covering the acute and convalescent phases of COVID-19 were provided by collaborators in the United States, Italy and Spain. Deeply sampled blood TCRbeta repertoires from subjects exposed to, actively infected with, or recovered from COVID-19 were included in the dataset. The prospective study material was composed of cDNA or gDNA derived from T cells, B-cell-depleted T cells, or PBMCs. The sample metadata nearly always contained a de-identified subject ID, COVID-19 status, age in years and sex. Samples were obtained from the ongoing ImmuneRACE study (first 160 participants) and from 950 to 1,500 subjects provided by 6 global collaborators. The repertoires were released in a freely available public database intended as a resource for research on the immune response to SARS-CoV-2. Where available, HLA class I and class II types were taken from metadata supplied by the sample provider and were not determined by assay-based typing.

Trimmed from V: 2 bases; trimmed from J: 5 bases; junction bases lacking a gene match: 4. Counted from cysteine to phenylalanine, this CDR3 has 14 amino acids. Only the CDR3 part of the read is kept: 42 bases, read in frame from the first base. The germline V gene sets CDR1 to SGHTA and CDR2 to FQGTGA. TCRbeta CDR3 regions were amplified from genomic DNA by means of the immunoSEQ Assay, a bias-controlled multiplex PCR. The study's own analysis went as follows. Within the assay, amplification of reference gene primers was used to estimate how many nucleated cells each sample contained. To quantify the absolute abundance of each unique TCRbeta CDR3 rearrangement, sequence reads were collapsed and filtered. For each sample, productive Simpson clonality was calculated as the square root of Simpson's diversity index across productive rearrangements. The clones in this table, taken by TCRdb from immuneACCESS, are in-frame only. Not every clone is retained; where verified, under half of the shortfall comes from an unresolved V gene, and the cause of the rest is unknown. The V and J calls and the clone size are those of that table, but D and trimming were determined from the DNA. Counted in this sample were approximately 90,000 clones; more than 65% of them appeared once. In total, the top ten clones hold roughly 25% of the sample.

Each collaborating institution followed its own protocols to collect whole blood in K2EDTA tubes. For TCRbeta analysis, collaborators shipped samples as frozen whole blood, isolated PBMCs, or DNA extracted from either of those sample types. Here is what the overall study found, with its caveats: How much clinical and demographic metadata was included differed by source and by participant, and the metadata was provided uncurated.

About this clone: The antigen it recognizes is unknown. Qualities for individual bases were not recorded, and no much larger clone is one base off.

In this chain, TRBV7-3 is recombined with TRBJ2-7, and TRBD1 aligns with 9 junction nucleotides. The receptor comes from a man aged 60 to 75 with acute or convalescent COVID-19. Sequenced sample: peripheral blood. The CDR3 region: CASSLSGTGNEQYF. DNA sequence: TGTGCCAGCAGCTTATCCGGGACAGGGAACGAGCAGTACTTC.